The source of this T cell receptor beta chain is a study of blood T cells in healthy people across ages (dated by TCRdb to about 2015). About the investigation overall: In model experiments, roughly one uniquely barcoded TCR beta cDNA molecule per two T cells was captured by template switching. The study measured age-related changes in TCR beta repertoire diversity using deep sequencing normalized with unique cDNA molecular identifiers. The donors were divided into four age groups: young (average around 16 years), middle-aged (about 41), aged (62) and long-lived (around 80). To avoid experimental bias, donors of different ages were spread randomly across the sequencing lanes. Using the same blood draw, the study looked at two additional independent replicas of 1 million unique cDNA reads for two donors, one aged 18 to 30 and the other aged 80 or older.

Systemically healthy Caucasian individuals from Russia, around 38 in total and aged about 6 to 95 years, were included as donors. Each donor gave about 9.7 milliliters of peripheral blood, drawn into EDTA-treated Vacutainer tubes. Ficoll-Paque density-gradient centrifugation was used to isolate PBMCs, with at least 6 million per sample. Trizol reagent was used to extract total RNA from the PBMCs, yielding at least 5.5 micrograms per sample. For every donor, flow cytometry on a PBMC aliquot measured the percentage of naive CD45RAhigh/CD27high T cells. V loses 5 bases of germline sequence and J loses 7 bases, and the interval between the two ends is 11 bases. The germline V gene encodes CDR1 LNHDA and CDR2 SQIVND (reference sequence). The CDR3 runs 13 residues from the cysteine to the phenylalanine. This entry keeps only the CDR3 DNA: 39 bases, framed from base 1. On the study overall, not on this receptor specifically: There was a strong correlation between observed TCR beta diversity and the percentage of naive T cells measured by flow cytometry. Since profiling was done on bulk unsorted PBMCs, naive and antigen-experienced compartments could not be conclusively compared. As age increased, observed TCR beta diversity per million T cells dropped in a roughly linear way, and a significant reduction was already evident by age 40. The CMV infection status of donors was not known, potentially confounding age-related changes in expanded clonotypes. Estimates of total diversity based on one million sequenced T cells were regarded as lower bounds and as underestimates. Compared with the aged group, the long-lived group had more naive CD4+ T cells, fewer expanded clones and increased TCR diversity, a pattern suggesting age selection.

On this clonotype: Its antigen remains undetermined. No base quality information exists; no much larger clone differs at one position.

The library was generated by 5' RACE. For sequencing, an Illumina HiSeq 2500 was employed. The second PCR ran for roughly 7 to 12 cycles and used a J-beta primer mix along with a sample-barcoded 5' primer. A template-switch 5' adaptor carrying 12 random nucleotides introduced a unique molecular identifier onto each TCR beta cDNA molecule. At least 3 million CDR3-containing paired-end reads were obtained from each sample. First-strand cDNA synthesis was performed from all RNA using the Mint cDNA synthesis kit, with priming by a TRBC-specific oligonucleotide. After uracil-DNA glycosylase treatment, a first 18-cycle PCR used universal primers M1SS and BC2_uni_R on all cDNA. Processing in the source paper ran as follows. For normalization, 1 million high-quality reads, each with a distinct molecular identifier, were randomly selected from each sample. Reads with shared molecular identifiers were discarded instead of being binned into consensus sequences. MiTCR, run with a Q25 quality threshold and the strictest error-elimination algorithm, handled CDR3 identification, clonotype clustering and error correction. A nonparametric unseen species model with Euler transformation was used to estimate a lower bound on total TCR beta diversity. TCRdb took the public reads, trimmed them with fastp at Q25, ran MiXCR for clone calling and kept in-frame beta chains. CDR3 protein duplicates are merged, each entry listing the most common genes and DNA. For this entry, the V and J calls and clone size follow TCRdb and not the study's own pipeline. Across this sample there are fewer than 800,000 distinct CDR3 sequences, with approximately 49% seen only once. Roughly 31% of the sample is held by the ten biggest clonotypes.

The chain couples TRBV19 to TRBJ1-4; TRBD1 is a weak D gene call, 6 bases matching. The TCR comes from a woman aged 60-75 years in good health. Sequencing was done on a sample of blood. The CDR3 region has the sequence CASSRDRLEKLFF. The DNA reads as follows: TGTGCCAGTAGTCGCGACAGGCTTGAAAAACTGTTTTTT.